Listed below are T cell receptor beta chains from one sample, sequenced in a study of lymphopenia after photon versus proton radiotherapy. Measured with immunoSEQ multiplex PCR; TCRdb has only the in-frame clones, and not every one. The sample lists about 18,000 clones; about 92% were seen once. The sample was peripheral blood, taken from a patient treated with photon-based radiotherapy. The receptor source for this set is a woman in her forties with cholangiocarcinoma. Both conserved end residues are part of each CDR3. The order of the fields is J gene, V gene, clone size, D gene, CDR3 protein, CDR3 DNA. A D gene is named only where the DNA matches it firmly. Not all rows give a size; the values are once, few, many and, for expanded clones, a class.

j_call: TRBJ1-4
v_call: TRBV9
clone_size: -
d_call: -
cdr3_aa: CASSPGGQFNEKLFF
cdr3_nt: TGTGCCAGCAGCCCGGGAGGACAGTTTAATGAAAAACTGTTTTTT

j_call: TRBJ1-1
v_call: TRBV15
clone_size: -
d_call: -
cdr3_aa: CATSRATENTEAFF
cdr3_nt: TGTGCCACCAGCAGAGCGACGGAGAACACTGAAGCTTTCTTT

j_call: TRBJ1-5
v_call: TRBV19
clone_size: -
d_call: -
cdr3_aa: CASSIDLEGNQPQHF
cdr3_nt: TGTGCCAGTAGTATAGATCTCGAGGGAAACCAGCCCCAGCATTTT

j_call: TRBJ2-5
v_call: TRBV6-5
clone_size: -
d_call: -
cdr3_aa: CASSRGTAQETQYF
cdr3_nt: TGTGCCAGCAGCCGTGGGACGGCCCAGGAGACCCAGTACTTC

j_call: TRBJ2-7
v_call: TRBV19
clone_size: once
d_call: TRBD1
cdr3_aa: CASSTLLGRGYEQYF
cdr3_nt: TGTGCCAGTAGTACTTTACTCGGCAGGGGGTACGAGCAGTACTTC

j_call: TRBJ2-7
v_call: TRBV6-1
clone_size: -
d_call: TRBD1
cdr3_aa: CASSEAATGVYEQYF
cdr3_nt: TGTGCCAGCAGTGAAGCCGCGACAGGGGTCTACGAGCAGTACTTC

j_call: TRBJ2-3
v_call: TRBV5-5
clone_size: -
d_call: -
cdr3_aa: CASSTDPVGQYF
cdr3_nt: TGTGCCAGCAGCACAGATCCCGTGGGGCAGTATTTT

j_call: TRBJ1-1
v_call: TRBV18
clone_size: -
d_call: -
cdr3_aa: CASSPAGNTEAFF
cdr3_nt: TGTGCCAGCTCCCCCGCCGGGAACACTGAAGCTTTCTTT

j_call: TRBJ2-2
v_call: TRBV9
clone_size: -
d_call: -
cdr3_aa: CASSNTGSTGELFF
cdr3_nt: TGTGCCAGCAGCAATACAGGGTCCACCGGGGAGCTGTTTTTT

j_call: TRBJ1-5
v_call: TRBV27
clone_size: -
d_call: TRBD1
cdr3_aa: CASSPTGGLGNQPQHF
cdr3_nt: TGTGCCAGCAGTCCTACAGGGGGCCTTGGCAATCAGCCCCAGCATTTT

j_call: TRBJ1-4
v_call: TRBV27
clone_size: -
d_call: -
cdr3_aa: CASSHTGFATNEKLFF
cdr3_nt: TGTGCCAGCAGCCACACAGGTTTTGCAACTAATGAAAAACTGTTTTTT

j_call: TRBJ2-2
v_call: TRBV28
clone_size: -
d_call: TRBD1
cdr3_aa: CASSRDRDNTGELFF
cdr3_nt: TGTGCCAGCAGCCGGGACAGGGATAACACCGGGGAGCTGTTTTTT

j_call: TRBJ1-5
v_call: TRBV4-1
clone_size: few
d_call: TRBD1
cdr3_aa: CASSQDGTGGVQPQHF
cdr3_nt: TGCGCCAGCAGCCAAGATGGGACAGGGGGAGTTCAGCCCCAGCATTTT

j_call: TRBJ2-1
v_call: TRBV4-1
clone_size: -
d_call: TRBD2
cdr3_aa: CASSQDSGGGRNEQFF
cdr3_nt: TGCGCCAGCAGCCAAGATTCCGGCGGGGGGCGGAATGAGCAGTTCTTC

j_call: TRBJ2-7
v_call: TRBV6-1
clone_size: -
d_call: TRBD2
cdr3_aa: CASSASSGTSIRSYEQYF
cdr3_nt: TGTGCCAGCAGTGCCTCCTCCGGGACTAGCATCAGGTCCTACGAGCAGTACTTC

j_call: TRBJ1-2
v_call: TRBV4-1
clone_size: -
d_call: -
cdr3_aa: CASSQDRRGYTF
cdr3_nt: TGCGCCAGCAGCCAAGATCGTCGAGGCTACACCTTC

j_call: TRBJ1-1
v_call: TRBV5-4
clone_size: -
d_call: TRBD1
cdr3_aa: CASSLVTGRSTEAFF
cdr3_nt: TGTGCCAGCAGCTTGGTGACAGGGCGTTCCACTGAAGCTTTCTTT

j_call: TRBJ2-1
v_call: TRBV2
clone_size: -
d_call: TRBD2
cdr3_aa: CASLRTSGRGEQFF
cdr3_nt: TGTGCCAGCTTGCGGACTAGCGGGAGAGGTGAGCAGTTCTTC

j_call: TRBJ2-3
v_call: TRBV6-6
clone_size: -
d_call: -
cdr3_aa: CAAKLTGADTQYF
cdr3_nt: TGTGCCGCTAAACTAACGGGCGCAGATACGCAGTATTTT

j_call: TRBJ2-7
v_call: TRBV7-2
clone_size: -
d_call: TRBD1
cdr3_aa: CASSAFRGHAYEQYF
cdr3_nt: TGTGCCAGCAGCGCGTTCAGGGGGCATGCCTACGAGCAGTACTTC

j_call: TRBJ2-7
v_call: TRBV19
clone_size: -
d_call: -
cdr3_aa: CASSAAGSSYEQYF
cdr3_nt: TGTGCCAGTAGTGCGGCGGGTAGCTCCTACGAGCAGTACTTC

j_call: TRBJ2-1
v_call: TRBV5-6
clone_size: -
d_call: -
cdr3_aa: CASSPTGYNEQFF
cdr3_nt: TGTGCCAGCAGTCCTACAGGATACAATGAGCAGTTCTTC

j_call: TRBJ2-3
v_call: TRBV4-3
clone_size: -
d_call: TRBD2
cdr3_aa: CASSQQGTSGGAADTQYF
cdr3_nt: TGCGCCAGCAGCCAACAGGGGACTAGCGGGGGGGCGGCAGATACGCAGTATTTT

j_call: TRBJ2-5
v_call: TRBV11-2
clone_size: few
d_call: TRBD2
cdr3_aa: CASTSQGLAGNQETQYF
cdr3_nt: TGTGCCAGCACCTCCCAGGGACTAGCGGGAAACCAAGAGACCCAGTACTTC

j_call: TRBJ2-3
v_call: TRBV19
clone_size: -
d_call: -
cdr3_aa: CASSIRRAVASDTQYF
cdr3_nt: TGTGCCAGTAGTATCCGCAGGGCAGTGGCCTCAGATACGCAGTATTTT

j_call: TRBJ1-5
v_call: TRBV15
clone_size: -
d_call: -
cdr3_aa: CATSRVLQEPQHF
cdr3_nt: TGTGCCACCAGCAGAGTACTACAAGAGCCCCAGCATTTT

j_call: TRBJ1-2
v_call: TRBV5-1
clone_size: -
d_call: TRBD1
cdr3_aa: CASSRGTGDFMGGYTF
cdr3_nt: TGCGCCAGCAGCCGCGGGACAGGGGATTTTATGGGTGGCTACACCTTC

j_call: TRBJ2-2
v_call: TRBV18
clone_size: -
d_call: TRBD2
cdr3_aa: CASSPPVGGGARNTGELFF
cdr3_nt: TGTGCCAGCTCACCACCGGTCGGCGGGGGGGCGCGGAACACCGGGGAGCTGTTTTTT

j_call: TRBJ2-7
v_call: TRBV6-1
clone_size: -
d_call: TRBD2
cdr3_aa: CASSEAPGGVYEQYF
cdr3_nt: TGTGCCAGCAGTGAAGCGCCGGGAGGTGTGTACGAGCAGTACTTC

j_call: TRBJ1-5
v_call: TRBV25-1
clone_size: -
d_call: -
cdr3_aa: CASSDYGPGDQPQHF
cdr3_nt: TGTGCCAGCAGTGACTACGGCCCTGGTGATCAGCCCCAGCATTTT

j_call: TRBJ1-4
v_call: TRBV5-8
clone_size: -
d_call: TRBD1
cdr3_aa: CASSLGTGSSNEKLFF
cdr3_nt: TGTGCCAGCAGCTTAGGGACAGGGTCGTCTAATGAAAAACTGTTTTTT

j_call: TRBJ2-5
v_call: TRBV5-1
clone_size: -
d_call: -
cdr3_aa: CASSRLSTGRTETQYF
cdr3_nt: TGCGCCAGCAGCCGACTATCGACAGGCCGGACCGAGACCCAGTACTTC

j_call: TRBJ2-7
v_call: TRBV5-4
clone_size: -
d_call: -
cdr3_aa: CASSLGVLNSYEQYF
cdr3_nt: TGTGCCAGCAGCTTGGGGGTGTTGAACTCCTACGAGCAGTACTTC

j_call: TRBJ1-3
v_call: TRBV19
clone_size: once
d_call: -
cdr3_aa: CAIRDGRGNTIYF
cdr3_nt: TGTGCCATCCGAGACGGCAGGGGAAACACCATATATTTT

j_call: TRBJ2-7
v_call: TRBV27
clone_size: -
d_call: TRBD1
cdr3_aa: CASSLSADRPAYEQYF
cdr3_nt: TGTGCCAGCAGTTTATCGGCGGACAGGCCGGCGTACGAGCAGTACTTC

j_call: TRBJ1-1
v_call: TRBV6-5
clone_size: -
d_call: TRBD1
cdr3_aa: CASNKDRAVDTEAFF
cdr3_nt: TGTGCCAGCAATAAGGACAGGGCGGTCGACACTGAAGCTTTCTTT

j_call: TRBJ1-6
v_call: TRBV28
clone_size: -
d_call: -
cdr3_aa: CASSPDSRRFSYNSPLHF
cdr3_nt: TGTGCCAGCAGCCCCGACTCCAGACGGTTCTCCTATAATTCACCCCTCCACTTT

j_call: TRBJ1-1
v_call: TRBV7-9
clone_size: -
d_call: -
cdr3_aa: CASHGHNTEAFF
cdr3_nt: TGTGCCAGCCACGGGCATAACACTGAAGCTTTCTTT

j_call: TRBJ2-1
v_call: TRBV5-1
clone_size: -
d_call: -
cdr3_aa: CASSLEASSYNEQFF
cdr3_nt: TGCGCCAGCAGCTTGGAGGCCAGCTCCTACAATGAGCAGTTCTTC

j_call: TRBJ1-6
v_call: TRBV28
clone_size: -
d_call: -
cdr3_aa: CASSWGQSNSPLHF
cdr3_nt: TGTGCCAGCAGTTGGGGACAATCGAATTCACCCCTCCACTTT

j_call: TRBJ1-2
v_call: TRBV19
clone_size: once
d_call: TRBD1
cdr3_aa: CASISASGGRNGYTF
cdr3_nt: TGTGCCAGTATTTCCGCCTCAGGGGGCCGGAATGGCTACACCTTC

j_call: TRBJ1-2
v_call: TRBV6-5
clone_size: -
d_call: TRBD1
cdr3_aa: CASSLDRVGGYTF
cdr3_nt: TGTGCCAGCAGCTTGGACAGGGTAGGTGGCTACACCTTC

j_call: TRBJ2-1
v_call: TRBV28
clone_size: -
d_call: -
cdr3_aa: CASSFRTRQAMEFF
cdr3_nt: TGTGCCAGCAGTTTCCGGACCCGACAGGCAATGGAGTTCTTC

j_call: TRBJ2-7
v_call: TRBV5-1
clone_size: -
d_call: -
cdr3_aa: CASSTDNYEQYF
cdr3_nt: TGCGCCAGCAGCACGGACAACTACGAGCAGTACTTC

j_call: TRBJ1-2
v_call: TRBV5-1
clone_size: once
d_call: -
cdr3_aa: CASRDDSTNYGYTF
cdr3_nt: TGCGCCAGCAGAGATGACAGCACTAACTATGGCTACACCTTC

j_call: TRBJ2-6
v_call: TRBV18
clone_size: -
d_call: -
cdr3_aa: CASSTATGANVLTF
cdr3_nt: TGTGCCAGCTCAACGGCCACTGGGGCCAACGTCCTGACTTTC

j_call: TRBJ1-3
v_call: TRBV28
clone_size: -
d_call: -
cdr3_aa: CASSFMSGNTIYF
cdr3_nt: TGTGCCAGCAGCTTCATGAGTGGAAACACCATATATTTT

j_call: TRBJ1-2
v_call: TRBV5-8
clone_size: -
d_call: -
cdr3_aa: CASSLEQIYGYTF
cdr3_nt: TGTGCCAGCAGCTTGGAACAGATCTATGGCTACACCTTC

j_call: TRBJ2-1
v_call: TRBV5-4
clone_size: -
d_call: -
cdr3_aa: CASSLSGGNEQFF
cdr3_nt: TGTGCCAGCAGCTTATCCGGGGGCAATGAGCAGTTCTTC

j_call: TRBJ2-7
v_call: TRBV10-1
clone_size: -
d_call: TRBD2
cdr3_aa: CASSEGLAGSEQYF
cdr3_nt: TGCGCCAGCAGTGAGGGACTAGCGGGTTCCGAGCAGTACTTC

j_call: TRBJ1-6
v_call: TRBV30
clone_size: -
d_call: TRBD1
cdr3_aa: CAWSVPGGRSYNSPLHF
cdr3_nt: TGTGCCTGGAGTGTCCCAGGGGGTAGGTCCTATAATTCACCCCTCCACTTT

j_call: TRBJ1-4
v_call: TRBV27
clone_size: few
d_call: -
cdr3_aa: CASSFRAWEKLFF
cdr3_nt: TGTGCCAGCAGTTTTAGGGCCTGGGAAAAACTGTTTTTT

j_call: TRBJ1-1
v_call: TRBV11-2
clone_size: -
d_call: -
cdr3_aa: CASRRLMNTEAFF
cdr3_nt: TGTGCCAGCCGCCGACTGATGAACACTGAAGCTTTCTTT

j_call: TRBJ1-2
v_call: TRBV5-6
clone_size: -
d_call: TRBD1
cdr3_aa: CASSPSPGGDSLEGYTF
cdr3_nt: TGTGCCAGCAGCCCCTCTCCTGGGGGGGACAGTTTGGAGGGCTACACCTTC

j_call: TRBJ2-2
v_call: TRBV4-3
clone_size: -
d_call: TRBD2
cdr3_aa: CASSQASGSNTGELFF
cdr3_nt: TGCGCCAGCAGCCAGGCTAGCGGGAGCAACACCGGGGAGCTGTTTTTT

j_call: TRBJ1-3
v_call: TRBV9
clone_size: -
d_call: -
cdr3_aa: CASSSTGTTSGNTIYF
cdr3_nt: TGTGCCAGCAGCAGCACCGGGACTACCTCTGGAAACACCATATATTTT

j_call: TRBJ2-5
v_call: TRBV14
clone_size: -
d_call: TRBD2
cdr3_aa: CASSQVGASGQETQYF
cdr3_nt: TGTGCCAGCAGCCAAGTGGGTGCTAGCGGACAAGAGACCCAGTACTTC